Following are 27 T cell receptor beta chains from one sample sequenced in a study of T-cell memory formation after mild COVID-19. TCRdb processed the 5' RACE reads anew with MiXCR; each CDR3 protein has one entry. The sample has around 200,000 distinct CDR3 sequences, about 20% seen once. Material: PBMCs or a T cell subset sorted from them (not recorded which). These receptors came from an adult woman who had mild COVID-19 (a few samples of this study predate the infection). Cell type and time point are not known.

This clonotype was seen only once. V gene TRBV15 combines with J gene TRBJ2-3; 11 nucleotides match TRBD1. The ends lost 3 bases at V and 5 bases at J; junction bases unmatched: 4. This CDR3 region has 15 residues. Germline V gives CDR1 LNHNV, CDR2 YYDKDF (reference sequence). The CDR3 bases are TGTGCCACCAGCAGCAGGACAGGGGGCAAAGATACGCAGTATTTT. This codes for CATSSRTGGKDTQYF.

This chain uses TRBV23-1 with TRBJ2-2; D gene uncertain. TRBV23-1 belongs to the ORF category, with a function that is uncertain. This CDR3 is built from 13 residues. V lost 0 bases and J lost 5, with 4 bases in between. The CDR3 protein is CASSQSQTGELFF. The CDR3 region has the DNA TGCGCCAGCAGTCAATCCCAGACCGGGGAGCTGTTTTTT.

This clonotype has just a few counts. The gene calls are TRBV12-3 or TRBV12-4 and TRBJ2-3; 8 bases fit TRBD1. With 4 bases clipped from V and 1 base from J, the junction kept 16 bases outside the gene matches. The length of the CDR3 is 19 residues. CDR3 residues: CASSSTFMGTGHRTDTQYF. The CDR3, as DNA: TGTGCCAGCAGTTCCACCTTTATGGGGACAGGTCACCGCACAGATACGCAGTATTTT.

This clonotype was detected ten times or more. V gene TRBV4-1 combines with J gene TRBJ2-3; 9 nucleotides line up with TRBD1. The V and J ends lost 4 bases and 4 bases, in that order; junction bases with no gene match: 12. CDR3 length: 17 residues. Germline values: CDR1 MGHRA, CDR2 YSYEKL. The DNA for the CDR3 is TGCGCCAGCAGCCTTTCCCCGGGACAGGGTAGATCAGATACGCAGTATTTT. Its translation: CASSLSPGQGRSDTQYF.

The chain employs TRBV12-3 or TRBV12-4 and TRBJ2-3, with 11 bases lining up with TRBD2. The CDR3 is 16 amino acids. J was trimmed by 2 bases and V by 3 bases; bases with no gene match: 4. The CDR3: CASSLLAGGVTDTQYF. CDR3 sequence (DNA): TGTGCCAGCAGTTTGCTAGCGGGGGGAGTCACAGATACGCAGTATTTT.

V and J are TRBV20-1 and TRBJ2-3; possibly TRBD1 for D (6 bases). CDR1 DFQATT and CDR2 SNEGSKA come from the germline V gene (reference sequence). The CDR3 totals 14 residues. Trimming stripped 5 bases from V and 11 bases from J, with 23 bases between. The CDR3 DNA reads TGCAGTGCTGATAACCGGGACCTTCAGGACAGGCAGTATTTT. Its translation is CSADNRDLQDRQYF.

This chain uses TRBV29-1 with TRBJ1-1; no clear D. The CDR3 covers 14 residues. V shed 7 bases and J shed 0 bases, with 15 bases lying between them. Germline assignment: CDR1 SQVTM and CDR2 ANQGSEA. CDR3 loop: CSAAGGRMNTEAFF. CDR3 in DNA: TGCAGCGCCGCGGGCGGCAGAATGAACACTGAAGCTTTCTTT.

This clonotype was seen a handful of times. This chain joins TRBV20-1 and TRBJ1-1; the D is unclear. The V end lost 0 bases, the J end lost 1 base, and 12 bases lay between the germline ends. Germline-derived CDR1 and CDR2 are DFQATT and SNEGSKA (reference sequence). The CDR3 extends over 15 amino acids. The CDR3 DNA reads as TGCAGTGCTAGAGATCTAGGCAGGACGAACACTGAAGCTTTCTTT. This translates into CSARDLGRTNTEAFF.

The rearrangement joins TRBV4-1 to TRBJ2-7; 8 bases fit TRBD2. CDR3 length equals 14 residues. V was pared by 1 base and J by 2 bases, with 1 base of the junction left unmatched. Germline CDR1 reads MGHRA; CDR2 reads YSYEKL. The DNA of the CDR3 is TGCGCCAGCAGCCAAGTTAGCGGGACCTACGAGCAGTACTTC. This codes for CASSQVSGTYEQYF.

The rearrangement joins TRBV11-2 to TRBJ2-5, with D possibly TRBD2 on 6 matching bases. The CDR3 has 13 amino acids. Germline CDR1 SGHAT, CDR2 FQNNGV. V lost 5 bases, J lost 5 bases, and 12 bases lay in between. The CDR3 loop is CASSHGEEETQYF. Written as DNA, the CDR3 is TGTGCCAGCAGCCACGGGGAGGAGGAGACCCAGTACTTC.

In this sample, this clonotype turned up a few times. The rearrangement joins TRBV29-1 to TRBJ1-1, with no clear D. CDR1 and CDR2 (germline): SQVTM, ANQGSEA. The CDR3 loop spans 10 amino acids. V was cut by 6 bases and J by 7 bases, with 9 bases left in between. CDR3 sequence: CSVPGIEAFF. For the CDR3, the DNA is TGCAGCGTCCCTGGAATTGAAGCTTTCTTT.

The chain employs TRBV5-1 and TRBJ1-1; a possible D gene is TRBD1 (5 bases). V gave up 4 bases and J gave up 0 bases, with 10 bases separating them. From germline, CDR1 is SGHRS and CDR2 YFSETQ. This CDR3 is built from 14 residues. CDR3 amino acids: CASSLGRLNTEAFF. The CDR3 nucleotides read TGCGCCAGCAGCCTGGGACGGTTGAACACTGAAGCTTTCTTT.

The gene calls are TRBV7-6 and TRBJ2-7; TRBD2 might be the D (6 bases). With 5 bases removed from V and 3 bases from J, the gap between germline ends came to 11 bases. CDR1 and CDR2 (germline): SGHVS, FNYEAQ. CDR3 size: 13 residues. The CDR3 DNA is TGTGCCAGCAGCCGGGACTCAATCTACGAGCAGTACTTC. Encoded protein: CASSRDSIYEQYF.

The V gene is TRBV21-1, the J gene TRBJ2-7; TRBD1, the D gene given by the table, was not confirmed from the DNA. TRBV21-1 is assigned pseudogene status. The CDR3 spans 17 residues. CDR3 DNA: TGTGCCAGCAGCAGAGGACTTACACCTGTAACCATCTACGAGCAGTACTTC. Amino acids: CASSRGLTPVTIYEQYF.

This clonotype was detected only a few times. The chain uses TRBV6-1 and TRBJ1-6; TRBD1 matches 10 bases. The junction had 5 bases not matched to a gene; V was cut back by 6 bases and J by 9 bases. The CDR3 has 14 amino acids. Germline CDR1 MNHNS, CDR2 SASEGT. CDR3 residues: CASSGGTGVSPLHF. CDR3 DNA: TGTGCCAGCAGCGGGGGGACAGGGGTTTCACCCCTCCACTTT.

This clonotype appeared a few times. The rearrangement joins TRBV12-3 or TRBV12-4 to TRBJ2-1; TRBD2 matches 10 bases. Trimming removed 2 bases from V and 10 bases from J; junction bases left unmatched: 8. The CDR3 spans 15 residues. CDR3 in amino acids: CASSLSQRGGREQFF. CDR3 coding DNA: TGTGCCAGCAGTTTAAGCCAGCGGGGGGGCAGGGAGCAGTTCTTC.

V gene TRBV29-1 combines with J gene TRBJ1-2; perhaps TRBD1 as D (5 bases). V gave up 3 bases and J gave up 6 bases, with 17 bases separating them. The germline CDR1 and CDR2 sequences are SQVTM and ANQGSEA. The CDR3 loop spans 14 amino acids. CDR3: CSVDGGGFVDGYTF. In DNA form, the CDR3 reads TGCAGCGTTGATGGGGGGGGATTCGTGGATGGCTACACCTTC.

This clonotype turned up a few times. V gene TRBV20-1 combines with J gene TRBJ2-1, with no clear D. Germline values: CDR1 DFQATT, CDR2 SNEGSKA (reference sequence). This CDR3 contains 12 residues. Trimming stripped 1 base from V and 5 bases from J, with 6 bases between. The CDR3 DNA sequence: TGCAGTGCTAGAGGTATTAACAATGAGCAGTTCTTC. Its translation is CSARGINNEQFF.

The table lists this clonotype with a few counts. The chain couples TRBV7-2 to TRBJ2-7, with a tentative D call TRBD2 (5 bases). Trimming removed 1 base at V and 2 bases at J, with 9 bases between. Per the germline V gene, CDR1 is SGHTA and CDR2 is FQGNSA. The CDR3 runs to 14 residues. CDR3 residues: CASSLGQRPYEQYF. CDR3 DNA: TGTGCCAGCAGCTTAGGCCAGCGGCCCTACGAGCAGTACTTC.

The table lists this clonotype with many counts. V and J are TRBV5-1 and TRBJ1-2; maybe TRBD1 (5 bases). The CDR3 covers 16 residues. V was cut by 5 bases and J by 4 bases, with 21 bases left in between. The germline CDR1 and CDR2 sequences are SGHRS and YFSETQ. This CDR3 is CASRNHPGTGSYGYTF. The CDR3 region has the DNA TGCGCCAGCAGAAATCACCCCGGGACGGGCTCCTATGGCTACACCTTC.

The J gene is TRBJ2-1, the V gene TRBV7-6; TRBD2 agrees at 10 bases. The CDR3 loop spans 16 amino acids. The germline V gene has CDR1 SGHVS and CDR2 FNYEAQ. V lost 1 base, J lost 0 bases, and 0 bases stayed unmatched. DNA of the CDR3: TGTGCCAGCAGCTTAGGGACTAGCGGCTCCTACAATGAGCAGTTCTTC. Translation gives CASSLGTSGSYNEQFF.

This clonotype was counted between two and nine times. The chain couples TRBV7-9 to TRBJ1-1; TRBD1 is a possible D gene (6 bases). The CDR3 has 13 residues. Trimming took off 11 bases at V and 1 base at J, with 14 bases between the two ends. Germline V gene data show CDR1 as SEHNR and CDR2 as FQNEAQ (reference sequence). The DNA of the CDR3 is TGTGCCGGGGGCATTCCGGGGAACACTGAAGCTTTCTTT. Translating it yields CAGGIPGNTEAFF.

The table lists this clonotype with a few counts. This chain uses TRBV9 with TRBJ2-3; D is uncertain. Deletions cut 0 bases from V and 1 base from J, with 12 bases between. Per the germline V gene, CDR1 is SGDLS and CDR2 is YYNGEE. CDR3 length: 16 amino acids. The CDR3 reads CASSVVGSGGTDTQYF. Written as DNA, the CDR3 is TGTGCCAGCAGCGTAGTCGGGTCTGGGGGCACAGATACGCAGTATTTT.

CDR3: CASSQVSSTDTQYF. CDR3 sequence (DNA): TGTGCCAGCAGCCAGGTCTCTAGCACAGATACGCAGTATTTT. The chain recombines TRBV7-9 with TRBJ2-3; D gene ambiguous. The V gene lost 5 bases and the J gene lost 0 bases, with 9 bases spanning the gap. The germline V gene encodes CDR1 SEHNR and CDR2 FQNEAQ (reference sequence). The CDR3 loop spans 14 amino acids.

The sample holds a few counts of this clonotype. The rearrangement joins TRBV5-4 to TRBJ1-1; 8 bases line up with TRBD1. The CDR3 extends over 14 amino acids. CDR1 is SGHNT and CDR2 is YYREEE in the germline V gene (reference sequence). V was clipped by 2 bases and J by 3 bases; unmatched bases: 3. The CDR3 sequence: CASSFATGDTEAFF. The CDR3 DNA sequence: TGTGCCAGCAGCTTTGCGACAGGGGACACTGAAGCTTTCTTT.

In its sample, this clonotype was seen a few times. The chain combines TRBV20-1 with TRBJ2-1; 8 positions agree with TRBD1. The length of the CDR3 is 16 residues. The V and J ends lost 6 bases and 8 bases, in that order; junction bases with no gene match: 18. CDR1 and CDR2 from the germline V gene are DFQATT and SNEGSKA (reference sequence). CDR3 nucleotide sequence: TGCAGTGCAGACACTCAGGACAGGGTAATAGGCGATGAGCAGTTCTTC. Translating gives CSADTQDRVIGDEQFF.

The V gene is TRBV7-9, the J gene TRBJ2-1, with 9 bases aligning to TRBD2. The CDR3 covers 17 residues. The trim removed 5 bases at V and 8 bases at J, leaving 16 bases unmatched. CDR1 and CDR2 from the germline V gene are SEHNR and FQNEAQ (reference sequence). The CDR3 nucleotides read TGTGCCAGCAGCACTACTAGGTCGGCGGGAGGGCCGGATGAGCAGTTCTTC. Translated: CASSTTRSAGGPDEQFF.